A single sample gave rise to the 11 T cell receptor beta chains below, sequenced in a study of blood T cell repertoires in COVID-19. The method was immunoSEQ multiplex PCR; TCRdb's version includes in-frame clones alone and lacks a portion of them. The repertoire has roughly 700,000 clones, 85% to 90% of them found once; the top ten carry 0.2% to 0.3%. Sequencing was carried out using peripheral blood. Every receptor here comes from a woman aged 18 to 35 with acute or convalescent COVID-19.

This clone was detected a few times. The chain joins TRBV30 to TRBJ1-2; the match to TRBD1 covers 9 bases. There are 13 residues in the CDR3. The germline gives CDR1 GTSNPN, CDR2 SVGIG (reference sequence). J was trimmed by 6 bases and V by 4 bases; bases with no gene match: 6. CDR3 sequence: CAWTTGGSNGYTF. DNA for the CDR3: TGTGCCTGGACAACAGGGGGCTCGAATGGCTACACCTTC. The full variable domain, rest sourced from reference TRBV30 and TRBJ1-2, is SQTIHQWPATLVQPVGSPLSLECTVEGTSNPNLYWYRQAAGRGLQLLFYSVGIGQISSEVPQNLSASRPQDRQFILSSKKLLLSDSGFYLCAWTTGGSNGYTFGSGTRLTVV.

This chain uses TRBV5-5 with TRBJ1-1, with D perhaps TRBD1 (6 bases). This CDR3 contains 14 residues. Trimming left V 0 bases short and J 4 bases short, with 10 bases between. Germline assignment: CDR1 SGHKS and CDR2 YYEKEE (reference sequence). CDR3: CASSLGQGFTEAFF. Written as DNA, the CDR3 is TGTGCCAGCAGCTTGGGCCAGGGGTTCACTGAAGCTTTCTTT.

This sequence joins TRBV4-1 and TRBJ1-2, with 7 bases matching TRBD1. Germline CDR1 and CDR2: MGHRA and YSYEKL. V trimming: 0 bases; J trimming: 4 bases; junction bases outside the gene matches: 11. The CDR3 has 17 amino acids. Here the CDR3 reads CASSQDPLDRAGYGYTF. DNA of the CDR3: TGCGCCAGCAGCCAAGATCCCCTTGACAGGGCGGGCTATGGCTACACCTTC.

The chain recombines TRBV24-1 with TRBJ2-7; D is perhaps TRBD1 (6 bases). Germline values: CDR1 KGHDR, CDR2 SFDVKD. V lost 3 bases to trimming and J lost 3 bases, with 8 bases between them. This CDR3 has 13 amino acids. In nucleotides, the CDR3 is TGTGCCACCAGTGATGCGGACAGCTACGAGCAGTACTTC. Amino acid sequence: CATSDADSYEQYF.

J is TRBJ2-2 and V is TRBV9; TRBD1 matches at 11 bases. This CDR3 has 23 amino acids. The junction had 22 bases not matched to a gene; V was cut back by 2 bases and J by 1 base. The germline CDR1 and CDR2 sequences are SGDLS and YYNGEE. CDR3 region: CASSVRDRGLSHTPTQNTGELFF. Written as DNA, the CDR3 is TGTGCCAGCAGCGTGAGGGACAGGGGGTTATCCCACACCCCTACCCAGAACACCGGGGAGCTGTTTTTT.

This sequence joins TRBV7-8 and TRBJ2-1; D possibly corresponds to TRBD2 (6 bases). This CDR3 is built from 13 residues. From germline, CDR1 is SGHVS and CDR2 FQNEAQ. Trimming left V 8 bases short and J 5 bases short, with 13 bases between. The CDR3 DNA reads as TGTGCCAGCGACGGACTAAGGAACAATGAGCAGTTCTTC. This gives the protein CASDGLRNNEQFF.

The chain links TRBV7-8 to TRBJ1-5; a possible D gene is TRBD1 (5 bases). The V gene lost 5 bases and the J gene lost 3 bases, with 14 bases spanning the gap. The CDR3 has 15 residues. Germline lookup yields CDR1 SGHVS and CDR2 FQNEAQ. Here the CDR3 reads CASSPAGGTNQPQHF. The CDR3 DNA is TGTGCCAGCAGCCCCGCGGGGGGAACCAATCAGCCCCAGCATTTT.

The chain joins TRBV7-2 to TRBJ2-3, with TRBD2 matching over 9 bases. The J segment lost 0 bases and the V segment lost 1 base, leaving 5 bases of the junction unmatched. Looked up from germline, CDR1 is SGHTA and CDR2 is FQGNSA. CDR3 size: 17 residues. The CDR3 is CASSLVPAGGSTDTQYF. In DNA, the CDR3 is TGTGCCAGCAGCTTAGTTCCAGCGGGGGGTAGCACAGATACGCAGTATTTT.

J is TRBJ1-2 and V is TRBV18, with TRBD1 matching 10 bases. This CDR3 spans 16 amino acids. From germline, CDR1 is KGHSH and CDR2 LQKENI. Trimming at V came to 0 bases and at J to 2 bases, leaving 3 bases not matched to a gene. The CDR3 here is CASSPPSTGGNYGYTF. The CDR3 DNA is TGTGCCAGCTCACCACCGTCGACAGGGGGCAACTATGGCTACACCTTC.

This chain links TRBV19 with TRBJ2-5; a possible D gene is TRBD2 (6 bases). Germline V lookup: CDR1 LNHDA, CDR2 SQIVND (reference sequence). Trimming stripped 3 bases from V and 1 base from J, with 12 bases between. The CDR3 sequence is 15 residues long. CDR3 amino acids: CASSMEGRLQETQYF. CDR3 nucleotide sequence: TGTGCCAGTAGTATGGAGGGACGGCTCCAAGAGACCCAGTACTTC.

The chain carries TRBV21-1 and TRBJ1-2; TRBD1 is the table's D call, not checked against the DNA. TRBV21-1 is flagged as a pseudogene. CDR3 size: 14 residues. The CDR3 region is CASRNRDRDSGYTF. CDR3 coding DNA: TGTGCCAGCAGAAACCGGGACAGGGATTCTGGCTACACCTTC.